A single sample is the source of the 12 T cell receptor beta chains below, sequenced in a study of cytomegalovirus exposure and HLA in healthy donors (dated by TCRdb to between 2016 and 2019). The library was built by means of the immunoSEQ multiplex PCR assay. For the multiplex PCR, a mixture combining 60 forward primers for TCR Vbeta segments and 13 reverse primers for TCR Jbeta segments was used. This is the immuneACCESS table as TCRdb keeps it, with only in-frame sequences that have V and J called. A part of the clones is gone; compared with another copy, unresolved V genes explain less than half, and the rest is unexplained. For this sample the table gives roughly 120,000 clones, of which roughly three quarters were detected only once. The ten largest clones represent about 4.5% of the sample. Sample: PBMCs. These receptors originate from a man aged 30 to 39 in good health and CMV-seropositive.

V and J are TRBV5-5 and TRBJ1-1, with D perhaps matching TRBD1 (5 bases). The CDR3 runs to 14 residues. V dropped 2 bases and J dropped 4 bases, with 12 bases sitting between them. Germline V gene data show CDR1 as SGHKS and CDR2 as YYEKEE (reference sequence). The DNA for the CDR3 is TGTGCCAGCAGCTTTCGGGGGATAAGCACTGAAGCTTTCTTT. Translated: CASSFRGISTEAFF. The full variable domain, its missing parts supplied by reference TRBV5-5 and TRBJ1-1, is DAGVTQSPTHLIKTRGQQVTLRCSPISGHKSVSWYQQVLGQGPQFIFQYYEKEERGRGNFPDRFSARQFPNYSSELNVNALLLGDSALYLCASSFRGISTEAFFGQGTRLTVV.

This sequence joins TRBV15 and TRBJ2-2, with 8 bases matching TRBD1. Germline CDR1 LNHNV, CDR2 YYDKDF (reference sequence). This CDR3 is 15 amino acids long. Trimming cost V 6 bases and J 6 bases; bases outside gene matches: 9. CDR3 protein: CATRVRGRGAGELFF. CDR3 sequence (DNA): TGTGCCACCAGAGTCAGGGGGCGCGGCGCCGGGGAGCTGTTTTTT.

This chain uses TRBV4-2 with TRBJ2-1, with 7 positions matching TRBD2. Trimming removed 4 bases from V and 8 bases from J; junction bases left unmatched: 8. Germline CDR1 LGHNA, CDR2 YNFKEQ. The length of the CDR3 is 14 residues. DNA for the CDR3: TGTGCCAGCAGCCGCCGGCTAGCGGTCGATGAGCAGTTCTTC. Encoded protein: CASSRRLAVDEQFF.

The rearrangement joins TRBV30 to TRBJ1-1; maybe TRBD1 (5 bases). CDR3 length equals 12 residues. The germline gives CDR1 GTSNPN, CDR2 SVGIG (reference sequence). V was pared by 4 bases and J by 5 bases, with 11 bases between. The CDR3 protein is CAWTFGGTEAFF. In DNA, the CDR3 is TGTGCCTGGACCTTCGGGGGTACTGAAGCTTTCTTT.

The gene calls are TRBV2 and TRBJ2-2; TRBD2 aligns across 12 bases. Unmatched junction bases numbered 6, after V lost 10 bases and J lost 0 bases. Germline CDR1 and CDR2: SNHLY and FYNNEI. This CDR3 comprises 16 residues. The CDR3 bases are TGTGCCACCAAAACTAGCGGGGGGACGAACACCGGGGAGCTGTTTTTT. Its protein product is CATKTSGGTNTGELFF.

This clone occurred a few times. The chain has TRBV7-8 and TRBJ1-3; D gene ambiguous. Trimming took 1 base from V and 1 from J, leaving 5 bases between them. This CDR3 region has 14 residues. Germline V gene sequence: CDR1 SGHVS, CDR2 FQNEAQ. This CDR3 is CASSLEASGNTIYF. The CDR3, as DNA: TGTGCCAGCAGCTTAGAAGCTTCTGGAAACACCATATATTTT.

On this clone: A junction boundary mismatches the germline segment, possibly from a read error. The CDR3, as DNA: TGTTCCAGCAGCTCAACAGGGGGCCACACTGAAGCTTTCTTT. Protein sequence: CSSSSTGGHTEAFF. The rearrangement uses TRBV7-9 and TRBJ1-1, with TRBD1 identical over 9 bases. The CDR3 runs 14 residues. Per the germline V gene, CDR1 is SEHNR and CDR2 is FQNEAQ (reference sequence).

This rearrangement joins TRBV2 to TRBJ2-5; 13 bases align to TRBD2. V dropped 3 bases and J dropped 4; count of bases not matched to a gene: 14. The germline V gene encodes CDR1 SNHLY and CDR2 FYNNEI. This CDR3 region has 19 residues. CDR3 sequence (DNA): TGTGCCAGCAGTGATGTCCCCCAACTAGCGGGAGGGCGTCGAGAGACCCAGTACTTC. Amino acids: CASSDVPQLAGGRRETQYF.

V usage is TRBV6-5 and J usage is TRBJ2-5, with D unresolved. Gene TRBJ2-7 matches the end of the DNA better, so the J call may be wrong. Germline V CDR1 and CDR2: MNHEY, SVGAGI. The CDR3 contains 14 residues. CDR3 protein: CASSFFPPPYEQYF. CDR3 sequence (DNA): TGTGCCAGCAGTTTTTTTCCCCCCCCCTACGAGCAGTACTTC.

The chain couples TRBV28 to TRBJ1-3; possibly TRBD1 for D (5 bases). Per the germline V gene, CDR1 is MDHEN and CDR2 is SYDVKM. The CDR3 runs 14 residues. Trimming pared 4 bases from V and 4 bases from J, leaving 11 bases between. Here the CDR3 reads CASSSGGVGNTIYF. In DNA form, the CDR3 reads TGTGCCAGCAGTTCCGGGGGGGTAGGAAACACCATATATTTT.

This clone was detected once. The genes are TRBV4-1 and TRBJ2-1; TRBD2 matches at 9 bases. The CDR3 is made up of 15 amino acids. The germline gives CDR1 MGHRA, CDR2 YSYEKL. Trimming cost V 2 bases and J 7 bases; bases outside gene matches: 6. The DNA for the CDR3 is TGCGCCAGCAGCCAACTGGGACTAGCTACAAATGAGCAGTTCTTC. Protein product: CASSQLGLATNEQFF.

This chain links TRBV5-8 with TRBJ1-2; D may be TRBD1 (6 bases). Trimming cost V 5 bases and J 6 bases, with 14 bases left between them. Germline V gene lookup returns CDR1 SGHTS and CDR2 YDEGEE. The CDR3 totals 13 residues. The CDR3: CASSWVGADGYTF. In DNA, the CDR3 is TGTGCCAGCAGTTGGGTGGGGGCTGATGGCTACACCTTC.